A selection of T cell receptor beta chains follows, all from one sample in a study of T-cell reconstitution after alpha-beta-depleted transplantation in children. TCRdb reanalysed the PCR reads using MiXCR and keeps one entry per CDR3 protein. The repertoire holds fewer than 700,000 distinct CDR3 sequences, 10% to 15% seen once, with 2.2% in the top ten. Sequences were derived from PBMCs, mostly from graft donor cells, sampled 360 days after TCRalphabeta/CD19-depleted stem cell transplant. The receptors were gathered from a male patient between 10 and 17 years old who had a stem cell transplant for acute myeloid leukemia, so the T cells may come from the graft donor. The CDR3 runs from the conserved cysteine through the conserved F or W. The D gene is left open where the match is weak. The size entry is marked missing in some rows and otherwise reads once, few, many or a size class.

d_call: NA; v_call: TRBV20-1; clone_size: NA; j_call: TRBJ2-7; cdr3_aa: CSAILAQTYEQYF; cdr3_nt: TGCAGTGCAATTCTGGCACAGACCTACGAGCAGTACTTC
d_call: NA; v_call: TRBV28; clone_size: NA; j_call: TRBJ2-6; cdr3_aa: CASSPTGASGANVLTF; cdr3_nt: TGTGCCAGCAGTCCCACAGGTGCCTCTGGGGCCAACGTCCTGACTTTC
d_call: NA; v_call: TRBV6-5; clone_size: NA; j_call: TRBJ2-1; cdr3_aa: CASSSPSKDYEQFF; cdr3_nt: TGTGCCAGCAGTTCCCCGTCGAAAGATTATGAGCAGTTCTTC
d_call: NA; v_call: TRBV2; clone_size: NA; j_call: TRBJ2-7; cdr3_aa: CASTILGHEQYF; cdr3_nt: TGTGCCAGCACTATTCTCGGACACGAGCAGTACTTC
d_call: TRBD2; v_call: TRBV19; clone_size: few; j_call: TRBJ2-1; cdr3_aa: CASSMGREGRSYNEQFF; cdr3_nt: TGTGCCAGTAGTATGGGGCGGGAGGGCCGTTCCTACAATGAGCAGTTCTTC
d_call: NA; v_call: TRBV4-2; clone_size: few; j_call: TRBJ1-5; cdr3_aa: CASSQDPGAIQPQHF; cdr3_nt: TGTGCCAGCAGCCAAGACCCGGGGGCAATTCAGCCCCAGCATTTT
d_call: TRBD1; v_call: TRBV7-2; clone_size: NA; j_call: TRBJ2-7; cdr3_aa: CASSPHPGQGSQQYF; cdr3_nt: TGTGCCAGCAGCCCCCACCCGGGACAGGGAAGTCAGCAGTACTTC
d_call: NA; v_call: TRBV14; clone_size: few; j_call: TRBJ2-2; cdr3_aa: CASSFQRGTGELFF; cdr3_nt: TGTGCCAGCAGCTTCCAAAGGGGCACCGGGGAGCTGTTTTTT
d_call: TRBD2; v_call: TRBV11-3; clone_size: NA; j_call: TRBJ2-7; cdr3_aa: CASSLGYPGLAGGSDSNYEQYF; cdr3_nt: TGTGCCAGCAGCTTAGGGTACCCGGGACTAGCGGGAGGGAGCGATTCCAACTACGAGCAGTACTTC
d_call: NA; v_call: TRBV10-2; clone_size: few; j_call: TRBJ2-4; cdr3_aa: CASNEAGMGAKNIQYF; cdr3_nt: TGCGCCAGCAACGAAGCCGGGATGGGAGCCAAAAACATTCAGTACTTC
d_call: NA; v_call: TRBV7-2; clone_size: few; j_call: TRBJ2-4; cdr3_aa: CASSLTGYIQYF; cdr3_nt: TGTGCCAGCAGCTTAACAGGGTACATTCAGTACTTC
d_call: NA; v_call: TRBV7-9; clone_size: many; j_call: TRBJ1-1; cdr3_aa: CAGRTPPEAFF; cdr3_nt: TGTGCCGGCCGTACTCCGCCTGAAGCTTTCTTT
d_call: NA; v_call: TRBV4-3; clone_size: NA; j_call: TRBJ2-1; cdr3_aa: CASSQDGASWSDEQFF; cdr3_nt: TGCGCCAGCAGCCAAGATGGGGCTAGCTGGTCCGATGAGCAGTTCTTC
d_call: NA; v_call: TRBV23-1; clone_size: once; j_call: TRBJ2-1; cdr3_aa: CASIPGLPDNEQFF; cdr3_nt: TGCGCCAGCATCCCGGGACTTCCAGACAATGAGCAGTTCTTC
d_call: TRBD2; v_call: TRBV20-1; clone_size: NA; j_call: TRBJ2-7; cdr3_aa: CSARDFAGGGGEQYF; cdr3_nt: TGCAGTGCTAGAGATTTTGCGGGAGGGGGAGGCGAGCAGTACTTC
d_call: TRBD2; v_call: TRBV28; clone_size: few; j_call: TRBJ2-7; cdr3_aa: CASSPWTSGGVYEQYF; cdr3_nt: TGTGCCAGCAGTCCATGGACTAGCGGGGGGGTCTACGAGCAGTACTTC
d_call: NA; v_call: TRBV14; clone_size: NA; j_call: TRBJ2-3; cdr3_aa: CASSQALTDTQYF; cdr3_nt: TGTGCCAGCAGCCAAGCCCTCACAGATACGCAGTATTTT
d_call: TRBD1; v_call: TRBV28; clone_size: NA; j_call: TRBJ2-5; cdr3_aa: CASRGTGGFGETQYF; cdr3_nt: TGTGCCAGCAGGGGGACAGGGGGGTTTGGAGAGACCCAGTACTTC
d_call: NA; v_call: TRBV5-1; clone_size: NA; j_call: TRBJ2-5; cdr3_aa: CASSLMADQETQYF; cdr3_nt: TGCGCCAGCAGCTTGATGGCAGACCAAGAGACCCAGTACTTC
d_call: NA; v_call: TRBV6-2/TRBV6-3; clone_size: few; j_call: TRBJ1-5; cdr3_aa: CASSWVGPGPQHF; cdr3_nt: TGTGCCAGCAGTTGGGTGGGGCCTGGGCCCCAGCATTTT
d_call: TRBD1; v_call: TRBV2; clone_size: NA; j_call: TRBJ2-1; cdr3_aa: CAAPGQGARGNEQFF; cdr3_nt: TGTGCCGCCCCGGGACAGGGGGCTAGGGGCAATGAGCAGTTCTTC